The 9 T cell receptor beta chains given below trace back to one sample, sequenced in a study of T cell changes during pregnancy in multiple sclerosis. The repertoire was sequenced with immunoSEQ multiplex PCR; TCRdb's copy has only in-frame clones and lacks some. This table holds approximately 28,000 clones, 92% found once. This material consisted of peripheral blood, taken in the first trimester of pregnancy. All receptors come from a female donor in good health, enrolled as a control in a pregnancy study.

V and J are TRBV6-5 and TRBJ1-2; D is undetermined. This CDR3 is 14 amino acids long. Deletions cut 1 base from V and 6 bases from J, with 12 bases between. Germline CDR1 is MNHEY and CDR2 is SVGAGI. Written as DNA, the CDR3 is TGTGCCAGCAGTTACTATCCGGGGTCTGATGGCTACACCTTC. As protein: CASSYYPGSDGYTF.

This chain uses TRBV7-8 with TRBJ2-2; TRBD2 matches 16 bases. The CDR3 covers 15 residues. V shed 5 bases, J shed 7 bases, and the junction held 1 base outside the gene matches. Germline CDR1 SGHVS, CDR2 FQNEAQ. The CDR3 region is CASSGTSGGGGELFF. The CDR3 region has the DNA TGTGCCAGCAGCGGGACTAGCGGGGGGGGCGGGGAGCTGTTTTTT.

The chain joins TRBV11-3 to TRBJ2-7; 7 bases agree with TRBD1. The CDR3 is 13 residues long. The ends lost 5 bases at V and 7 bases at J; junction bases unmatched: 8. The V gene's germline CDR1 is SGHNT and CDR2 YENEEA. The CDR3, as DNA: TGTGCCAGCAGCCCCCCGACAGGGTGGGAGCAGTACTTC. The encoded protein is CASSPPTGWEQYF.

The J gene is TRBJ2-2, the V gene TRBV19; possible D gene TRBD2, 5 bases. Trimming removed 11 bases at V and 4 bases at J, with 14 bases between. Germline V gene sequence: CDR1 LNHDA, CDR2 SQIVND (reference sequence). CDR3 length: 13 amino acids. For the CDR3, the DNA is TGTGCCGGGCAGAACAGCGGCACCGGGGAGCTGTTTTTT. Amino acid sequence: CAGQNSGTGELFF.

The chain is built from TRBV10-2 and TRBJ2-5; 7 nucleotides agree with TRBD1. The CDR3 extends over 12 amino acids. The junction had 3 bases not matched to a gene; V was cut back by 6 bases and J by 5 bases. Germline assignment: CDR1 WSHSY and CDR2 SAAADI. The CDR3 DNA reads TGCGCCAGCAGGACAGGGCGCGAGACCCAGTACTTC. Its protein is CASRTGRETQYF.

This chain uses TRBV5-1 with TRBJ1-1, with a tentative D call TRBD1 (5 bases). Per germline, CDR1 SGHRS and CDR2 YFSETQ. The CDR3 sequence is 12 residues long. Trimming shortened V by 2 bases and J by 7 bases, and 9 bases separated the two germline ends. In DNA, the CDR3 is TGCGCCAGCAGCTTCCAGGGCATTGAAGCTTTCTTT. Translated, it gives CASSFQGIEAFF.

The chain combines TRBV19 with TRBJ2-5, with TRBD2 matching over 8 bases. The CDR3 extends over 15 amino acids. V shed 6 bases, J shed 2 bases, and the junction held 8 bases outside the gene matches. Per germline, CDR1 LNHDA and CDR2 SQIVND (reference sequence). For the CDR3, the DNA is TGTGCCAGTAGCGTCGGGGGGGGATCTCAAGAGACCCAGTACTTC. Residues: CASSVGGGSQETQYF. Complete variable domain (other parts from reference TRBV19 and TRBJ2-5): DGGITQSPKYLFRKEGQNVTLSCEQNLNHDAMYWYRQDPGQGLRLIYYSQIVNDFQKGDIAEGYSVSREKKESFPLTVTSAQKNPTAFYLCASSVGGGSQETQYFGPGTRLLVL.

CDR3 sequence reads: CASSDGTGTIQYF. CDR3 bases: TGTGCCAGCAGTGACGGGACAGGGACCATTCAGTACTTC. The rearrangement links TRBV6-4 to TRBJ2-4; 9 bases line up with TRBD1. The V gene's germline CDR1 is MRHNA and CDR2 SNTAGT. The CDR3 covers 13 residues. The V gene end was trimmed by 2 bases and the J gene end by 9 bases; junction bases not matched to a gene: 2.

The chain joins TRBV7-9 to TRBJ2-1, with D possibly TRBD2 on 5 matching bases. CDR3 length equals 14 residues. The germline CDR1 and CDR2 sequences are SEHNR and FQNEAQ (reference sequence). Trimming took off 5 bases at V and 5 bases at J, with 13 bases between the two ends. The CDR3 bases are TGTGCCAGCAGCCCGACGGGGTTGGACAATGAGCAGTTCTTC. Translated: CASSPTGLDNEQFF.